The 22 T cell receptor beta chains given below trace back to one sample, sequenced in a study of CD8+CD57+ T cells in acquired aplastic anemia. Using genomic DNA as the template, TCR beta VDJ and CDR3 profiling was carried out. TCRdb reprocessed the reads via MiXCR and lists one record per CDR3 protein. Found here are a few hundred thousand distinct CDR3 sequences, approximately 80% of them singletons; the top ten hold 35% to 50%. Those patients picked for sequencing had displayed CD8+CD57+ cell expansion on flow cytometry. Sequenced material: sorted CD4+, CD8+, or CD8+CD57+ T cells (not recorded which) from PBMCs. The origin of the receptors is a human donor with aplastic anemia.

This rearrangement joins TRBV7-8 to TRBJ1-1; weak D call: TRBD1 (6 bases). V gave up 0 bases and J gave up 12 bases, with 20 bases separating them. The CDR3 has 15 amino acids. Germline values: CDR1 SGHVS, CDR2 FQNEAQ. This CDR3 reads CASSLAGTQITSTFF. The CDR3 region has the DNA TGTGCCAGCAGCTTAGCGGGGACACAGATAACCAGTACTTTCTTT. Full variable domain (outside the CDR3, taken from reference TRBV7-8 and TRBJ1-1): GAGVSQSPRYKVAKRGQDVALRCDPISGHVSLFWYQQALGQGPEFLTYFQNEAQLDKSGLPSDRFFAERPEGSVSTLKIQRTQQEDSAVYLCASSLAGTQITSTFFGQGTRLTVV.

Notes on this clonotype: At one boundary the junction diverges from the germline segment, which might be a read error. The chain recombines TRBV7-2 with TRBJ1-2, with D tentatively TRBD1 (5 bases). CDR1 is SGHTA and CDR2 is FQGNSA in the germline V gene. This CDR3 is built from 13 residues. The CDR3 reads CATGTGGSRDEQF. The CDR3 region has the DNA TGTGCCACCGGGACTGGCGGGAGTAGGGATGAGCAGTTC.

About this clonotype itself: The conserved closing phenylalanine or tryptophan is absent in this CDR3, likely reflecting a read error. It is unclear where the CDR3 begins or ends on the DNA, so no DNA is shown, and the CDR3 is as TCRdb lists it. The chain couples TRBV24-1 to TRBJ1-1; the table's TRBD1 call for D was not verified on the DNA. The CDR3 spans 15 amino acids, including both terminal residues. Germline CDR1 reads KGHDR; CDR2 reads SFDVKD. The CDR3 loop reads CATSGVGGANTEAVL.

The chain links TRBV7-9 to TRBJ2-1, with 8 bases fitting TRBD2. J gave up 5 bases and V 7 bases, and 16 bases lay outside the gene matches. CDR3 length: 17 amino acids. Germline V lookup: CDR1 SEHNR, CDR2 FQNEAQ (reference sequence). The CDR3 DNA sequence: TGTGCCAGCACCAGCTTATGGGGTAGCGGGGAGAACAATGAGCAGTTCTTC. It codes for CASTSLWGSGENNEQFF.

A single count supports this clonotype. A read error may be the cause here, since a much bigger clone is one base away. The chain couples TRBV9 to TRBJ2-3; perhaps TRBD1 as D (7 bases). Between the trimmed V and J ends, which lost 3 bases and 15 bases, there was a span of 23 bases. Germline loops: CDR1 SGDLS, CDR2 YYNGEE. This CDR3 has 14 residues. The CDR3 region is CASSGGDRQGGNYF. The CDR3 bases are TGTGCCAGCAGCGGGGGGGACCGACAGGGAGGAAACTATTTT. Full variable domain (remainder filled in from reference TRBV9 and TRBJ2-3): DSGVTQTPKHLITATGQRVTLRCSPRSGDLSVYWYQQSLDQGLQFLIQYYNGEERAKGNILERFSAQQFPDLHSELNLSSLELGDSALYFCASSGGDRQGGNYFGPGTRLTVL.

This clonotype has just one count. The gene calls are TRBV20-1 and TRBJ2-5; weak D call: TRBD2 (6 bases). The germline V gene has CDR1 DFQATT and CDR2 SNEGSKA (reference sequence). The CDR3 loop spans 13 amino acids. V was shortened by 7 bases and J by 5 bases, with 17 bases between the two germline ends. CDR3 protein: CSVFPAGGETQYF. The CDR3 nucleotides read TGCAGTGTTTTTCCGGCCGGGGGTGAGACCCAGTACTTC.

This chain joins TRBV7-9 and TRBJ2-3; the match to TRBD2 covers 7 bases. The germline V gene has CDR1 SEHNR and CDR2 FQNEAQ (reference sequence). With 3 bases clipped from V and 15 bases from J, the junction kept 15 bases outside the gene matches. This CDR3 spans 14 amino acids. CDR3 nucleotide sequence: TGTGCCAGCAGCTTTGCAAGAAGCGGGGAGAGGGATTATTTT. Residues: CASSFARSGERDYF.

The V gene is TRBV9, the J gene TRBJ2-6, with a tentative D call TRBD1 (6 bases). This CDR3 has 18 amino acids. The germline V gene has CDR1 SGDLS and CDR2 YYNGEE. The ends were cut back, 3 bases at V and 4 bases at J, with 20 bases in the middle. CDR3 coding DNA: TGTGCCAGCAGCGAGTGGTGGACAGATAACACCGGGGCCAACGTCCTGACTTTC. Translating it yields CASSEWWTDNTGANVLTF.

Of note for this clonotype: Compared with germline, one end of the junction differs, possibly owing to a read error. The chain's CDR3 is CAISGQTGIWNKDFF. CDR3 coding DNA: TGTGCCATCAGTGGACAAACGGGGATATGGAATAAAGATTTTTTT. This chain links TRBV10-3 with TRBJ2-3, with a tentative D call TRBD2 (5 bases). CDR3 length: 15 amino acids. Germline lookup yields CDR1 ENHRY and CDR2 SYGVKD.

The V gene is TRBV9, the J gene TRBJ2-5, with a tentative D call TRBD2 (5 bases). CDR3 size: 12 residues. The V end was cut by 10 bases, the J end by 13 bases, with 23 bases between. Germline V lookup: CDR1 SGDLS, CDR2 YYNGEE. CDR3 in DNA: TGTGCCGGCCAGAGAGCGAGGGAAAAACTGTACTTC. This encodes CAGQRAREKLYF. The variable domain in full, completed from reference TRBV9 and TRBJ2-5, reads DSGVTQTPKHLITATGQRVTLRCSPRSGDLSVYWYQQSLDQGLQFLIQYYNGEERAKGNILERFSAQQFPDLHSELNLSSLELGDSALYFCAGQRAREKLYFGPGTRLLVL.

This clonotype was counted once. At one end the junction does not follow the germline gene, possibly because of a read error. The chain uses TRBV9 and TRBJ1-2; no clear D gene. Germline lookup yields CDR1 SGDLS and CDR2 YYNGEE. The length of the CDR3 is 15 residues. DNA of the CDR3: TGTGCCAGCAGCTTAACAGCAGATACGCAGTATGGTTACACCTTC. Translation gives CASSLTADTQYGYTF.

This sequence joins TRBV15 and TRBJ2-7; D gene ambiguous. Per the germline V gene, CDR1 is LNHNV and CDR2 is YYDKDF (reference sequence). V was clipped by 3 bases and J by 5 bases, with 17 bases between them. This CDR3 has 15 residues. DNA for the CDR3: TGTGCCACCAGCAGTGGATTGGAAAGCACTGACGAGCAGTACTTC. Protein product: CATSSGLESTDEQYF.

The chain couples TRBV14 to TRBJ1-1; D is perhaps TRBD1 (5 bases). Trimming removed 5 bases at V and 5 bases at J, with 18 bases between. This CDR3 region has 15 residues. Per the germline V gene, CDR1 is SGHDN and CDR2 is FVKESK. CDR3 in amino acids: CASSSRWGVGTEAFF. The DNA of the CDR3 is TGTGCCAGCAGCTCTAGATGGGGGGTCGGGACTGAAGCTTTCTTT.

This chain joins TRBV11-2 and TRBJ2-7; D is possibly TRBD2 (7 bases). With 1 base removed from V and 1 base from J, the gap between germline ends came to 20 bases. The CDR3 has 18 residues. From germline, CDR1 is SGHAT and CDR2 FQNNGV. CDR3 nucleotides: TGTGCCAGCAGCTTAGTAGTCGGGGGGCCAGCCCTTTCCTACGAGCAGTACGTC. This gives the protein CASSLVVGGPALSYEQYV.

The DNA of the CDR3 is TGTGCCAGCAGCTTCACGGTAGGCCCCGACAAGGAGTATTTT. As protein: CASSFTVGPDKEYF. The V call is TRBV9, the J call TRBJ2-3; D ambiguous. V lost 4 bases and J lost 13, with 22 bases in between. Germline-derived CDR1 and CDR2 are SGDLS and YYNGEE. The CDR3 contains 14 residues.

This chain connects TRBV9 to TRBJ1-6, with D uncertain. This CDR3 is built from 16 residues. CDR1 is SGDLS, CDR2 YYNGEE, per germline. Trimming cost V 4 bases and J 4 bases, with 15 bases left between them. The DNA for the CDR3 is TGTGCCAGCAGCTTCGGGGATGGCGGATATAATTCACCCCTCCACTTT. Translation: CASSFGDGGYNSPLHF.

Points on this clonotype: Germline is not matched at one junction end, which may reflect a read error. The rearrangement joins TRBV2 to TRBJ2-1, with TRBD2 matching 7 bases. The germline V gene encodes CDR1 SNHLY and CDR2 FYNNEI. The CDR3 spans 13 residues. The CDR3 is CARRNGGIHEQFF. In nucleotides, the CDR3 is TGTGCCCGCAGAAACGGGGGGATCCATGAGCAGTTCTTC.

A word on this clonotype: No conserved phenylalanine or tryptophan ends this CDR3, so it is likely a read error. The DNA is left out, because the CDR3 cannot be placed on it with certainty; the CDR3 is given as TCRdb lists it. V usage is TRBV7-9 and J usage is TRBJ1-1; the table calls TRBD1, which could not be checked here. The CDR3 sequence runs 12 residues, both termini included. CDR1 and CDR2 (germline): SEHNR, FQNEAQ (reference sequence). Here the CDR3 reads CATSTGGTEATQ.

This CDR3 is CASSLASGGITDTQYF. The CDR3 coding sequence is TGTGCCAGCAGCTTAGCGAGCGGGGGGATCACAGATACGCAGTATTTT. The chain uses TRBV7-9 and TRBJ2-3; 9 nucleotides line up with TRBD2. Germline V gene data show CDR1 as SEHNR and CDR2 as FQNEAQ (reference sequence). This CDR3 region has 16 residues. The V gene end was trimmed by 0 bases and the J gene end by 2 bases; junction bases not matched to a gene: 3.

Details on this clonotype: The conserved closing phenylalanine or tryptophan is absent in this CDR3, likely reflecting a read error. The limits of the CDR3 on the DNA are not certain, so only TCRdb's listed CDR3 is given. The chain carries TRBV2 and TRBJ2-6; the DNA was not used to check the table's D call, TRBD2. CDR1 SNHLY and CDR2 FYNNEI come from the germline V gene. The CDR3 spans 16 residues, counting both ends. The CDR3 region is CASSLAGIYGANVRPV.

As concerns this clonotype: No conserved phenylalanine or tryptophan ends this CDR3, so it is likely a read error. No DNA is shown, since the ends of the CDR3 on it are uncertain; the CDR3 is the one TCRdb lists. V is TRBV7-8 and J is TRBJ2-1; the D call of TRBD1 is as the table states it, not checked on the DNA. The CDR3 is 13 amino acids in total, end residues counted. Germline V CDR1 and CDR2: SGHVS, FQNEAQ. CDR3 region: CASSLVPGGLLFG.

The rearrangement links TRBV29-1 to TRBJ2-5, with D unresolved. Germline CDR1 reads SQVTM; CDR2 reads ANQGSEA. The CDR3 runs 13 residues. V lost 6 bases to trimming and J lost 5 bases, with 16 bases between them. CDR3 coding DNA: TGCAGCGTCCCAATGGGCCAAGGGGAGACCCAGTACTTC. The encoded protein is CSVPMGQGETQYF.